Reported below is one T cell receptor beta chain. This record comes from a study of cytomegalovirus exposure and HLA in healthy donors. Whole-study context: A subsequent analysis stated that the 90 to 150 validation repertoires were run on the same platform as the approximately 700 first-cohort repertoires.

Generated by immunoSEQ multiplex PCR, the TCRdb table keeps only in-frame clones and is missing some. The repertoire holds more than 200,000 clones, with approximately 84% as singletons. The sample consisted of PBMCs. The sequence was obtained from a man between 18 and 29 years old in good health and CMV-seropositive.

The CDR3 coding sequence is TGTGCCAGCAGTCCTGCAGGGGGAAGGGGCACTGAAGCTTTCTTT. Translating it yields CASSPAGGRGTEAFF. The gene calls are TRBV28 and TRBJ1-1, with 7 bases fitting TRBD1. This CDR3 has 15 amino acids. The germline gives CDR1 MDHEN, CDR2 SYDVKM. V lost 5 bases and J lost 4; bases outside the gene matches: 10.